Presented here are 8 T cell receptor beta chains from one specimen sequenced in a study of post-analysis software for immune sequencing data. Researchers reported that TCR beta cDNA libraries carried unique molecular identifiers. TCRdb re-analysed the PCR reads in MiXCR, keeping a single row per CDR3 protein. The sample holds about half a million distinct CDR3 sequences; approximately 31% are singletons and the top ten take around 5.9%. Study outcomes and limitations: Controls had lower frequencies than patients of five or six TRBV segments, which included TRBV5-6, TRBV5-1 and TRBV20-1.

The antigens these receptors bind are not known. The sequenced sample was blood. The receptors were sampled from a girl younger than 18 with multiple sclerosis.

The chain is built from TRBV21-1 and TRBJ2-5; TRBD1 is taken as the D call from the table, unchecked against the DNA. TRBV21-1 is annotated as a pseudogene. CDR3 length: 16 amino acids. The chain's CDR3 is CASSPRSGERMETQYF. DNA for the CDR3: TGTGCCAGCAGCCCCCGGTCAGGGGAGAGGATGGAGACCCAGTACTTC.

Concerning this clonotype itself: Germline is not matched at one junction end, which may reflect a read error. The chain has TRBV2 and TRBJ2-5; the D gene could be TRBD1 or TRBD2 (5 bases each). The J call may be in error: the DNA end matches TRBJ2-7 better. The CDR3 consists of 14 residues. Germline CDR1 and CDR2: SNHLY and FYNNEI. CDR3 loop: CASGGGAPSCEQYF. DNA of the CDR3: TGTGCCAGCGGGGGTGGGGCCCCCTCCTGCGAGCAGTACTTC.

This clonotype was seen a few times. The chain combines TRBV3-1 with TRBJ2-5; D might be TRBD2 (5 bases). This CDR3 comprises 17 residues. From germline, CDR1 is LGHDT and CDR2 YNNKEL (reference sequence). Trimming took off 3 bases at V and 2 bases at J, with 19 bases between the two ends. CDR3 bases: TGTGCCAGCAGCCATCTGGGATTTGCTGGGAGTCAAGAGACCCAGTACTTC. This codes for CASSHLGFAGSQETQYF.

V and J are TRBV5-5 and TRBJ1-2; D unclear. This CDR3 region has 13 residues. In germline, CDR1 is SGHKS, CDR2 YYEKEE (reference sequence). V shed 2 bases and J shed 5 bases, with 10 bases lying between them. In DNA, the CDR3 is TGTGCCAGCAGCTTTTCGGCGGAATATGGCTACACCTTC. This sequence encodes CASSFSAEYGYTF.

This clonotype was found a few times. V is TRBV5-6 and J is TRBJ1-2; D uncertain. Trimming removed 0 bases at V and 4 bases at J, with 10 bases between. This CDR3 has 14 amino acids. Per germline, CDR1 SGHDT and CDR2 YYEEEE. CDR3 sequence: CASSLEVPSYGYTF. The CDR3 DNA is TGTGCCAGCAGCTTGGAGGTCCCGAGCTATGGCTACACCTTC.

In its sample, this clonotype was seen a few times. The chain combines TRBV2 with TRBJ2-5; 8 bases align to TRBD2. V was pared by 6 bases and J by 5 bases, with 11 bases of the junction left unmatched. The CDR3 spans 15 residues. Germline CDR1 and CDR2: SNHLY and FYNNEI. CDR3 bases: TGTGCCAGCAGACCGCCCGCCGGGGGGGGTGAGACCCAGTACTTC. Translated, it gives CASRPPAGGGETQYF.

The V and J genes are TRBV7-9 and TRBJ2-1, with D unclear. CDR3 length: 13 amino acids. Germline values: CDR1 SEHNR, CDR2 FQNEAQ (reference sequence). V lost 5 bases to trimming and J lost 9 bases, with 14 bases between them. The CDR3 reads CASSLELVSEQFF. The CDR3 DNA sequence: TGTGCCAGCAGCCTAGAACTGGTTAGTGAGCAGTTCTTC.

This chain joins TRBV5-1 and TRBJ1-4; D gene ambiguous. Deletions cut 2 bases from V and 7 bases from J, with 12 bases between. The CDR3 is 14 residues long. The germline V gene has CDR1 SGHRS and CDR2 YFSETQ. DNA for the CDR3: TGCGCCAGCAGCTTACGGGGAACTCGTGAAAAACTGTTTTTT. It encodes CASSLRGTREKLFF.